These 21 T cell receptor beta chains came from one sample sequenced in a study of blood T cell dynamics during melanoma immunotherapy (dated by TCRdb to the early 2020s). Read against the paper, the sample's time point label means: pre-treatment baseline. The method behind the library was the immunoSEQ multiplex PCR assay. Held by TCRdb, this immuneACCESS table contains in-frame sequences only and omits some clones. Under half of the omission traces to an unresolved V gene where checked; the cause of the rest is unknown. A total of about 22,000 clones appear in this sample, around 92% of them only once. Of the sample, approximately 1.2% is held by the ten largest clones. Specimen: blood, collected from a patient treated with checkpoint blockade. These receptors originate from a human donor with melanoma.

The V gene is TRBV19, the J gene TRBJ1-2; D is uncertain. The CDR3 length is 13 residues. Trimming pared 6 bases from V and 0 bases from J, leaving 8 bases between. The germline V gene encodes CDR1 LNHDA and CDR2 SQIVND (reference sequence). Here the CDR3 DNA reads TGTGCCAGTAGGTGGGGAGCTAACTATGGCTACACCTTC. It encodes CASRWGANYGYTF.

The chain couples TRBV2 to TRBJ2-5, with a possible D match to TRBD1 (6 bases). Germline V gives CDR1 SNHLY, CDR2 FYNNEI. V was pared by 7 bases and J by 1 base, with 7 bases between. The CDR3 is 12 residues long. CDR3 nucleotides: TGTGCCAGCAACAGGGCCCAAGAGACCCAGTACTTC. Protein sequence: CASNRAQETQYF.

The rearrangement uses TRBV5-1 and TRBJ1-1; TRBD1 is a possible D gene (6 bases). The CDR3 extends over 15 amino acids. CDR1 is SGHRS and CDR2 is YFSETQ in the germline V gene. Trimming stripped 2 bases from V and 0 bases from J, with 11 bases between. This CDR3 is CASSFQAGVNTEAFF. The CDR3 DNA reads as TGCGCCAGCAGCTTTCAAGCAGGGGTGAACACTGAAGCTTTCTTT.

The J gene is TRBJ2-7, the V gene TRBV28; no definite D call. This CDR3 has 12 residues. CDR1 and CDR2 (germline): MDHEN, SYDVKM. Trimming stripped 1 base from V and 4 bases from J, with 5 bases between. Here the CDR3 reads CASSLLAYEQYF. The DNA for the CDR3 is TGTGCCAGCAGTTTATTGGCGTACGAGCAGTACTTC.

The rearrangement joins TRBV11-3 to TRBJ2-7; 7 nucleotides match TRBD2. Germline CDR1 reads SGHNT; CDR2 reads YENEEA. This CDR3 region has 13 residues. Trimming took 4 bases from V and 11 from J; bases not matched to a gene: 11. The CDR3 protein is CASSSTTSEVEYF. The CDR3 coding sequence is TGTGCCAGCAGCTCGACCACTAGCGAAGTGGAGTACTTC.

J is TRBJ2-3 and V is TRBV12-5; 10 bases match TRBD1. The V segment lost 6 bases and the J segment 2 bases; nucleotides outside the gene matches: 5. Germline V gene data show CDR1 as LGHNT and CDR2 as FRNRAP. CDR3 size: 15 residues. CDR3 residues: CASGLDRGYTDTQYF. The CDR3 nucleotides are TGTGCTAGTGGCCTGGACAGGGGGTACACAGATACGCAGTATTTT.

V gene TRBV18 combines with J gene TRBJ2-1, with TRBD2 matching over 10 bases. From germline, CDR1 is KGHSH and CDR2 LQKENI. The CDR3 is 17 residues long. The ends lost 2 bases at V and 7 bases at J; junction bases unmatched: 11. The CDR3 loop is CASSPEEAGGLGNEQFF. The CDR3 bases are TGTGCCAGCTCACCAGAAGAAGCGGGAGGGTTAGGTAATGAGCAGTTCTTC.

CDR3 nucleotides: TGCAGCGTTGACCGGGCAGGGAATGAGCAGTTCTTC. This translates into CSVDRAGNEQFF. The chain uses TRBV29-1 and TRBJ2-1; weak D call: TRBD1 (5 bases). Between the trimmed V and J ends, which lost 3 bases and 7 bases, there was a span of 10 bases. Germline loops: CDR1 SQVTM, CDR2 ANQGSEA. This CDR3 comprises 12 residues.

V usage is TRBV7-3 and J usage is TRBJ2-1; either TRBD1 or TRBD2 may supply D (6 bases each). The CDR3 is made up of 14 amino acids. Germline CDR1 is SGHTA and CDR2 is FQGTGA. The V end lost 1 base, the J end lost 4 bases, and 8 bases lay between the germline ends. CDR3 sequence (DNA): TGTGCCAGCAGCTTAAAGGGGGGTTACAATGAGCAGTTCTTC. Encoded protein: CASSLKGGYNEQFF. Together with reference TRBV7-3 and TRBJ2-1, the CDR3 gives the full variable domain: GAGVSQTPSNKVTEKGKYVELRCDPISGHTALYWYRQSLGQGPEFLIYFQGTGAADDSGLPNDRFFAVRPEGSVSTLKIQRTERGDSAVYLCASSLKGGYNEQFFGPGTRLTVL.

V and J are TRBV4-1 and TRBJ1-5; the D is unclear. Looked up from germline, CDR1 is MGHRA and CDR2 is YSYEKL. The CDR3 is 15 amino acids. The V end lost 0 bases, the J end lost 4 bases, and 10 bases lay between the germline ends. The CDR3 DNA is TGCGCCAGCAGCCAAGAAATAGGGAGAAATCAGCCCCAGCATTTT. Translation gives CASSQEIGRNQPQHF.

V and J are TRBV5-1 and TRBJ1-2, with D perhaps matching TRBD1 (5 bases). Germline values: CDR1 SGHRS, CDR2 YFSETQ. This CDR3 has 12 amino acids. The V end was cut by 4 bases, the J end by 3 bases, with 7 bases between. CDR3 nucleotides: TGCGCCAGCAGCAGAGGGGACTATGGCTACACCTTC. It codes for CASSRGDYGYTF.

V and J are TRBV19 and TRBJ2-5, with 9 bases lining up with TRBD2. The J call is doubtful: the DNA matches TRBJ2-7 better. The CDR3 loop spans 14 amino acids. Germline V CDR1 and CDR2: LNHDA, SQIVND (reference sequence). CDR3 bases: TGTGCCAGTAGTTGGACTAGCGAGTCCTACGAGCAGTACTTC. Amino acids: CASSWTSESYEQYF.

V is TRBV29-1 and J is TRBJ1-3; a weak D match, TRBD1 (6 bases). CDR1 and CDR2 from the germline V gene are SQVTM and ANQGSEA. V shed 3 bases and J shed 0 bases, with 6 bases lying between them. The CDR3 has 13 amino acids. The CDR3 DNA reads as TGCAGCGTTGAGGGGGCCTCTGGAAACACCATATATTTT. This translates into CSVEGASGNTIYF.

This chain links TRBV6-5 with TRBJ1-4; 9 bases map to TRBD1. The J segment lost 10 bases and the V segment lost 6 bases, leaving 6 bases of the junction unmatched. This CDR3 has 13 residues. The V gene's germline CDR1 is MNHEY and CDR2 SVGAGI. The CDR3 reads CASSDRGEGKLFF. As DNA, the CDR3 is TGTGCCAGCAGCGACAGGGGGGAGGGAAAACTGTTTTTT.

This chain connects TRBV27 to TRBJ2-7, with 9 bases identical to TRBD1. Germline V CDR1 and CDR2: MNHEY, SMNVEV (reference sequence). There are 16 residues in the CDR3. Trimming took 0 bases from V and 6 from J; bases not matched to a gene: 9. The CDR3 DNA reads TGTGCCAGCAGTTTATCCTCCGGGACAGGGCTCCTCGAGCAGTACTTC. Encoded protein: CASSLSSGTGLLEQYF.

This chain links TRBV7-2 with TRBJ1-5; D call uncertain. V lost 1 base and J lost 0, with 7 bases in between. This CDR3 is built from 15 residues. CDR1 and CDR2 from the germline V gene are SGHTA and FQGNSA. CDR3 residues: CASSLEAYSNQPQHF. The CDR3 DNA follows: TGTGCCAGCAGCTTAGAAGCGTATAGCAATCAGCCCCAGCATTTT.

This chain joins TRBV9 and TRBJ2-7; D could derive from TRBD1 or TRBD2 (5 bases each). The length of the CDR3 is 15 residues. Germline values: CDR1 SGDLS, CDR2 YYNGEE. Trimming pared 4 bases from V and 6 bases from J, leaving 20 bases between. DNA for the CDR3: TGTGCCAGCAGCCCCCCCGGGACCACCCGGCCCGAGCAGTACTTC. It codes for CASSPPGTTRPEQYF.

The chain couples TRBV27 to TRBJ2-1, with 13 bases aligning to TRBD2. Per the germline V gene, CDR1 is MNHEY and CDR2 is SMNVEV (reference sequence). V was clipped by 5 bases and J by 6 bases; unmatched bases: 4. CDR3 length: 15 amino acids. The CDR3 sequence is CASSLRTSGSNEQFF. DNA for the CDR3: TGTGCCAGCAGTCTTCGGACTAGCGGGAGCAATGAGCAGTTCTTC.

DNA for the CDR3: TGTGCCAGCAGCTTAGGAACTGGAAACACCATATATTTT. As protein: CASSLGTGNTIYF. The rearrangement uses TRBV7-9 and TRBJ1-3; D gene uncertain. Germline V gene lookup returns CDR1 SEHNR and CDR2 FQNEAQ (reference sequence). Trimming removed 1 base from V and 2 bases from J, with 3 bases in between. The CDR3 totals 13 residues. The entire variable domain, with the rest obtained from reference TRBV7-9 and TRBJ1-3, is as follows: DTGVSQNPRHKITKRGQNVTFRCDPISEHNRLYWYRQTLGQGPEFLTYFQNEAQLEKSRLLSDRFSAERPKGSFSTLEIQRTEQGDSAMYLCASSLGTGNTIYFGEGSWLTVV.

The chain uses TRBV18 and TRBJ1-2, with unresolved D. This CDR3 has 14 amino acids. Germline loops: CDR1 KGHSH, CDR2 LQKENI. V was pared by 0 bases and J by 3 bases, with 8 bases between. DNA of the CDR3: TGTGCCAGCTCACCACCGTACCGGGACTATGGCTACACCTTC. This encodes CASSPPYRDYGYTF. The entire variable domain, with the rest obtained from reference TRBV18 and TRBJ1-2, is as follows: NAGVMQNPRHLVRRRGQEARLRCSPMKGHSHVYWYRQLPEEGLKFMVYLQKENIIDESGMPKERFSAEFPKEGPSILRIQQVVRGDSAAYFCASSPPYRDYGYTFGSGTRLTVV.

V is TRBV6-5 and J is TRBJ2-7, with D hard to call. The end of the DNA aligns better with TRBJ2-5, so the J call may be wrong. The CDR3 has 15 residues. The germline gives CDR1 MNHEY, CDR2 SVGAGI. In DNA form, the CDR3 reads TGTGCCAGCACCTTACGAGGTAGCCCCGTTGAGACCCAGTACTTC. Encoded protein: CASTLRGSPVETQYF.